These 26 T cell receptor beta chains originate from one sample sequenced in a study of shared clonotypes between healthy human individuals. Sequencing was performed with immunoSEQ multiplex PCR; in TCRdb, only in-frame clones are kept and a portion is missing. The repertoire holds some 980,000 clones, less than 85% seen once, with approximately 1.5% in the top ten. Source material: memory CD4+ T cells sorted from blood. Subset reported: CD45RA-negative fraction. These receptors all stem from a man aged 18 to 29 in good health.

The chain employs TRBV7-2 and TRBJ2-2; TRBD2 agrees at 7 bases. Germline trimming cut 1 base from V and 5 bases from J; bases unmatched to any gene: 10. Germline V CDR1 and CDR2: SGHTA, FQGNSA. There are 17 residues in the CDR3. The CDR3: CASSLGARGWRTGELFF. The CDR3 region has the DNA TGTGCCAGCAGCTTAGGGGCGCGGGGGTGGCGGACCGGGGAGCTGTTTTTT.

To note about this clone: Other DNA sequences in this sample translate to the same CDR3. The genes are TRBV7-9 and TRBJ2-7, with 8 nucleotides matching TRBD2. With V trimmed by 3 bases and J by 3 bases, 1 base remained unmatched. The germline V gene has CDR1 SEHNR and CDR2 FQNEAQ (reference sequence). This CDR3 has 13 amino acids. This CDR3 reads CASSLAGGYEQYF. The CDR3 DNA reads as TGTGCCAGCAGCTTGGCGGGAGGCTACGAGCAGTACTTC.

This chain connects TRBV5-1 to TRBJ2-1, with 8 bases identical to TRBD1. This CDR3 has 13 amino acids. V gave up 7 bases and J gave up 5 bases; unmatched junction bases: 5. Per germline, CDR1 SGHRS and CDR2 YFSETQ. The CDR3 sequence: CASGRTGNNEQFF. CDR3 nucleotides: TGCGCCAGCGGAAGGACAGGGAACAATGAGCAGTTCTTC.

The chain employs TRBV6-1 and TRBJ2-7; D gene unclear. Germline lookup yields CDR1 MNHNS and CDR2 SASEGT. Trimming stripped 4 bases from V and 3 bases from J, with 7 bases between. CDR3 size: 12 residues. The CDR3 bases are TGTGCCAGCAGTGGGCGGAACTACGAGCAGTACTTC. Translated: CASSGRNYEQYF.

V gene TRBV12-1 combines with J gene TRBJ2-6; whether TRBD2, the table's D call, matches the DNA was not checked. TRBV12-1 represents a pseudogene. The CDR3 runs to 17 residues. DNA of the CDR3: TGTGCCAGCAGCTTTGGGAAACGAGGCTCTGGGGCCAACGTCCTGACTTTC. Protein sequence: CASSFGKRGSGANVLTF.

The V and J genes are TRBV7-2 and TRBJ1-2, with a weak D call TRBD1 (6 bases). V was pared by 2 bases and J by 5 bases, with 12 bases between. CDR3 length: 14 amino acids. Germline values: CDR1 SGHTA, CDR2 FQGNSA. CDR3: CASSLRQGLYGYTF. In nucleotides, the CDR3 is TGTGCCAGCAGCTTAAGGCAGGGGCTTTATGGCTACACCTTC.

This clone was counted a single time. The CDR3 here is CASSPGDRTSTDTQYF. The DNA for the CDR3 is TGCGCCAGCAGCCCGGGAGACAGGACTAGCACAGATACGCAGTATTTT. The chain couples TRBV4-3 to TRBJ2-3; either TRBD1 or TRBD2 may fit D (6 bases each). Germline V CDR1 and CDR2: LGHNA, YSLEER. The CDR3 runs to 16 residues. V shed 4 bases and J shed 0 bases, with 14 bases lying between them.

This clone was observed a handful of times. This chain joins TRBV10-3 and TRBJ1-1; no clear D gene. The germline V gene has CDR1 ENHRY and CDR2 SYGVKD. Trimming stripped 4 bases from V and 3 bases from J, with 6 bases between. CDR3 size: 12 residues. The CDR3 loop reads CAISGGYTEAFF. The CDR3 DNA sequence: TGTGCCATCAGTGGGGGTTACACTGAAGCTTTCTTT.

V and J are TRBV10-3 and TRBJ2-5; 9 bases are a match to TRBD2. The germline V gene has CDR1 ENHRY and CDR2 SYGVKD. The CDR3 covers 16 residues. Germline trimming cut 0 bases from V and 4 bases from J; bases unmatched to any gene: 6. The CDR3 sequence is CAISESVLAGLETQYF. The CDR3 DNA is TGTGCCATCAGTGAGTCGGTCCTAGCGGGGCTAGAGACCCAGTACTTC.

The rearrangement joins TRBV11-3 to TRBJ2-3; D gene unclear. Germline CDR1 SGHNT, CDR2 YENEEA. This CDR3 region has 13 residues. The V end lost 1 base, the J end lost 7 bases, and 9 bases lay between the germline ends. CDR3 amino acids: CASSLAGVNTQYF. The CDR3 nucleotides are TGTGCCAGCAGCTTAGCTGGGGTCAATACGCAGTATTTT.

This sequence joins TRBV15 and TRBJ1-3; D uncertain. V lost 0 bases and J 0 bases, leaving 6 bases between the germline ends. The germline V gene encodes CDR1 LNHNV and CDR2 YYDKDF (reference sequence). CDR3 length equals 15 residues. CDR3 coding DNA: TGTGCCACCAGCAGAGAGGCGGGCTCTGGAAACACCATATATTTT. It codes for CATSREAGSGNTIYF.

The DNA of the CDR3 is TGTGCCACCAGCCCTGGACTAGCGGGACGCCAAGAGACCCAGTACTTC. It encodes CATSPGLAGRQETQYF. This chain links TRBV15 with TRBJ2-5; 12 nucleotides match TRBD2. The CDR3 contains 16 residues. Unmatched junction bases numbered 5, after V lost 5 bases and J lost 1 base. In germline, CDR1 is LNHNV, CDR2 YYDKDF (reference sequence).

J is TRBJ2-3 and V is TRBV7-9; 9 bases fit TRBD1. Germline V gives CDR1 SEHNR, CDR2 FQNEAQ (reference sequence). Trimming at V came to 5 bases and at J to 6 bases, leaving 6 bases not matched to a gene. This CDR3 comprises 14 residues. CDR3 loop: CASSPDRGRDTQYF. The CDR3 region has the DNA TGTGCCAGCAGCCCGGACAGGGGTAGGGATACGCAGTATTTT.

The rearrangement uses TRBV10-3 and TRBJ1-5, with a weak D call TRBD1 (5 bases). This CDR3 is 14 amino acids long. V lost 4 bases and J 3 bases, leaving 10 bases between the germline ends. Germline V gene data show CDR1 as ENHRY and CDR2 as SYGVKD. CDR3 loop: CAISAGGDNQPQHF. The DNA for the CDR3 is TGTGCCATCAGTGCGGGGGGGGACAATCAGCCCCAGCATTTT.

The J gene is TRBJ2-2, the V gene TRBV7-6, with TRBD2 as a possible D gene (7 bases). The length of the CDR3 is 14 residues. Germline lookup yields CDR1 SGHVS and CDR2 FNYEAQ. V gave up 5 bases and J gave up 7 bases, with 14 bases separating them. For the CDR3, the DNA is TGTGCCAGCAGCCTACAGGGAGGGGTCGGGGAGCTGTTTTTT. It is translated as CASSLQGGVGELFF. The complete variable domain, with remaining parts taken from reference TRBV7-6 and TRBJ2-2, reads GAGVSQSPRYKVTKRGQDVALRCDPISGHVSLYWYRQALGQGPEFLTYFNYEAQQDKSGLPNDRFSAERPEGSISTLTIQRTEQRDSAMYRCASSLQGGVGELFFGEGSRLTVL.

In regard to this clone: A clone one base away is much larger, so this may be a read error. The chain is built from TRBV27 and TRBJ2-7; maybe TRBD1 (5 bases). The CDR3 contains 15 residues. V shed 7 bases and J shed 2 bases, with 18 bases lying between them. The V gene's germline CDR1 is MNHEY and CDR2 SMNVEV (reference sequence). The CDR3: CASNLVKGPTYEQYF. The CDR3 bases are TGTGCCAGCAATTTGGTCAAGGGGCCCACCTACGAGCAGTACTTC.

As DNA, the CDR3 is TGTGCCATCCGAGGGGCATATAATTCACCCCTCCACTTT. Residues: CAIRGAYNSPLHF. The V call is TRBV6-1, the J call TRBJ1-6, with D possibly being TRBD1 (5 bases). Germline V gene lookup returns CDR1 MNHNS and CDR2 SASEGT. V lost 10 bases to trimming and J lost 4 bases, with 11 bases between them. This CDR3 is built from 13 residues.

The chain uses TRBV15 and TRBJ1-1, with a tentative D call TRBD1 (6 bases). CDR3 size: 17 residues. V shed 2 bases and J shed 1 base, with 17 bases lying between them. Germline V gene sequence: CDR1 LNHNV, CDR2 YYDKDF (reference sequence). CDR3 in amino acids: CATSRPYAGQKNTEAFF. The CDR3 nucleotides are TGTGCCACCAGCAGACCATACGCGGGACAAAAGAACACTGAAGCTTTCTTT.

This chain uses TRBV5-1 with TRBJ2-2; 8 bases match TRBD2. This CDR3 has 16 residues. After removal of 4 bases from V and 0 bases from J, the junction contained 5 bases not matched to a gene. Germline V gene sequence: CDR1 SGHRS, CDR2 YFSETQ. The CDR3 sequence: CASSRQTSANTGELFF. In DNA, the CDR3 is TGCGCCAGCAGCCGACAGACTAGCGCGAACACCGGGGAGCTGTTTTTT. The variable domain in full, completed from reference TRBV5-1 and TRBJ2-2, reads KAGVTQTPRYLIKTRGQQVTLSCSPISGHRSVSWYQQTPGQGLQFLFEYFSETQRNKGNFPGRFSGRQFSNSRSEMNVSTLELGDSALYLCASSRQTSANTGELFFGEGSRLTVL.

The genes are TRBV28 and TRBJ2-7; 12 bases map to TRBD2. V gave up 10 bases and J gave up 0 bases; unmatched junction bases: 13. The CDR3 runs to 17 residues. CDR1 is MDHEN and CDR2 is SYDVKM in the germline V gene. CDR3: CATQFNPTSGGSYEQYF. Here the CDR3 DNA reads TGTGCCACCCAATTTAATCCGACTAGCGGGGGCTCCTACGAGCAGTACTTC.

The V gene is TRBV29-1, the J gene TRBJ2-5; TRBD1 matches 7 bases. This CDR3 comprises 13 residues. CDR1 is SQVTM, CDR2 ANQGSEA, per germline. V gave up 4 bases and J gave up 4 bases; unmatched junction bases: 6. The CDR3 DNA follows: TGCAGCGTTGGTGAGGGGGCGCGAGAGACCCAGTACTTC. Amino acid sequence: CSVGEGARETQYF.

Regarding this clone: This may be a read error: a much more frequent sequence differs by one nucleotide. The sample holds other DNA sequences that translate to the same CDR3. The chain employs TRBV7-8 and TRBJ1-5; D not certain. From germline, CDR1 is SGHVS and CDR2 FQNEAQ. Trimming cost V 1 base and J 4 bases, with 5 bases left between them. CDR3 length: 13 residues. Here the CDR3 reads CASSLDRNQPQHF. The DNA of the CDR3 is TGTGCCAGCAGCTTAGATAGGAATCAGCCCCAGCATTTT.

This CDR3 reads CASSRTDTQYF. CDR3 coding DNA: TGTGCCAGCAGCCGAACAGATACGCAGTATTTT. This chain links TRBV7-2 with TRBJ2-3; D call uncertain. V shed 5 bases and J shed 3 bases, with 3 bases lying between them. CDR3 length: 11 residues. Germline loops: CDR1 SGHTA, CDR2 FQGNSA.

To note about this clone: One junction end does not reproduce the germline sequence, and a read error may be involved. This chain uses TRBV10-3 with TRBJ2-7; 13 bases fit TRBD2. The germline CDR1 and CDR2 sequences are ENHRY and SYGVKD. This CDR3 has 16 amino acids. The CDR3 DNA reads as TGTGCCGTCAGGACTAGCGGGGGTATAGGATCCTACGAGCAGTACTTC. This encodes CAVRTSGGIGSYEQYF.

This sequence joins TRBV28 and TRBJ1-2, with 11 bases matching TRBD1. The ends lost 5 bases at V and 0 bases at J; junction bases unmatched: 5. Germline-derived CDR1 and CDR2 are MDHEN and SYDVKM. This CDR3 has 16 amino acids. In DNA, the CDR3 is TGTGCCAGCAGTCGGGACAGGGGGGGGTCTAACTATGGCTACACCTTC. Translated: CASSRDRGGSNYGYTF.

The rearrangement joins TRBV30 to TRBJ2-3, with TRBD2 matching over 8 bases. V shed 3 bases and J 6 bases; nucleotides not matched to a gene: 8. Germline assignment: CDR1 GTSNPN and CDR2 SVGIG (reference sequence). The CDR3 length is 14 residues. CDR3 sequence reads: CAWRGLVSMDTQYF. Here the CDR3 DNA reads TGTGCCTGGAGGGGACTAGTCTCGATGGATACGCAGTATTTT.